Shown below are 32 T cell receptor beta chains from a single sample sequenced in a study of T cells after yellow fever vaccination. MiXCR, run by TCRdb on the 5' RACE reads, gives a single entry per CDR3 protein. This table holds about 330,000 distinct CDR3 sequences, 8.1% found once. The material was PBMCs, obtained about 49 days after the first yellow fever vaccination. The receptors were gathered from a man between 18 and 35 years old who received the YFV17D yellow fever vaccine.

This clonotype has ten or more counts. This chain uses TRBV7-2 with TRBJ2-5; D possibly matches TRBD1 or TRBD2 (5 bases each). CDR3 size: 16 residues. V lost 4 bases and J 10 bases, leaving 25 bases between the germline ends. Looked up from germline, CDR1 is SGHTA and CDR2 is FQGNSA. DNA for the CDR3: TGTGCCAGCAGCTCCGGCCGATCACAGAGCCTTGGGGGCCAGTACTTC. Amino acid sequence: CASSSGRSQSLGGQYF.

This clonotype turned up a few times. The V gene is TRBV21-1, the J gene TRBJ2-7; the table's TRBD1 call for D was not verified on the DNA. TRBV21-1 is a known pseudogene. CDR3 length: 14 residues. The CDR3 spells CASSRRDTSYEQYF. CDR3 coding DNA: TGTGCCAGCAGCCGCCGGGACACCTCCTACGAGCAGTACTTC.

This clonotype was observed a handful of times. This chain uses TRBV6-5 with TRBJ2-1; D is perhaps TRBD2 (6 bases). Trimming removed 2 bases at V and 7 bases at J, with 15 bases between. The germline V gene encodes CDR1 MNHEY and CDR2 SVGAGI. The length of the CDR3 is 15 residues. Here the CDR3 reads CASSYGGFNWNEQFF. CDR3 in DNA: TGTGCCAGCAGTTACGGGGGGTTTAATTGGAATGAGCAGTTCTTC.

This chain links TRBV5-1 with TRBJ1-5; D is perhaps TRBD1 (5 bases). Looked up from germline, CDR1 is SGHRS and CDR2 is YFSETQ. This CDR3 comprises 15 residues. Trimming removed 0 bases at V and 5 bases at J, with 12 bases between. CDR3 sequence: CASSLGTGLDQPQHF. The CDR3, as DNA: TGCGCCAGCAGCTTGGGTACAGGCCTTGATCAGCCCCAGCATTTT.

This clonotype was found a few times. CDR3 amino acids: CASSVTGGRATGELFF. The DNA for the CDR3 is TGTGCCAGCAGCGTCACAGGAGGTAGGGCCACCGGGGAGCTGTTTTTT. The V call is TRBV9, the J call TRBJ2-2, with D perhaps TRBD1 or TRBD2 (5 bases each). Per germline, CDR1 SGDLS and CDR2 YYNGEE. The V end lost 2 bases, the J end lost 4 bases, and 15 bases lay between the germline ends. This CDR3 has 16 residues.

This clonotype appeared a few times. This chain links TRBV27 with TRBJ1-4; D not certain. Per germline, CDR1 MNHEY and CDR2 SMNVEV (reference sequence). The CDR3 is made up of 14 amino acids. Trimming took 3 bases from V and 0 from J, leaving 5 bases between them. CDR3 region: CASSFASTNEKLFF. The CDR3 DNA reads TGTGCCAGCAGTTTTGCTTCAACTAATGAAAAACTGTTTTTT. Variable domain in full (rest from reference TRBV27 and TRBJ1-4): EAQVTQNPRYLITVTGKKLTVTCSQNMNHEYMSWYRQDPGLGLRQIYYSMNVEVTDKGDVPEGYKVSRKEKRNFPLILESPSPNQTSLYFCASSFASTNEKLFFGSGTQLSVL.

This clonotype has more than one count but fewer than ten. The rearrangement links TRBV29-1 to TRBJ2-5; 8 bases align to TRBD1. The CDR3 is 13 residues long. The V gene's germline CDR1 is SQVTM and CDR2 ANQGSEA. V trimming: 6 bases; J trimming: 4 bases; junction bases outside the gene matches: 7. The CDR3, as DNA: TGCAGCGTCTGGACAGGGCCCGCAGAGACCCAGTACTTC. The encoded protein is CSVWTGPAETQYF.

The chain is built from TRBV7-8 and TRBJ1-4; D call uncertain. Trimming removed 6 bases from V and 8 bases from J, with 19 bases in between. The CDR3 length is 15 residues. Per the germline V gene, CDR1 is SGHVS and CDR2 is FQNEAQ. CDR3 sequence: CASSHPGRRREKLFF. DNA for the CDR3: TGTGCCAGCAGTCACCCGGGCCGGCGGAGAGAAAAACTGTTTTTT.

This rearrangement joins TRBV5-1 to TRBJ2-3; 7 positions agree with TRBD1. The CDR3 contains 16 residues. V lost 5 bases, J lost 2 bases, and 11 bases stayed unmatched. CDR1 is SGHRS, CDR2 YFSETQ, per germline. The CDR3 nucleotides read TGCGCCAGCAGGTGGGGGCCCAGGGGGACCACAGATACGCAGTATTTT. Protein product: CASRWGPRGTTDTQYF.

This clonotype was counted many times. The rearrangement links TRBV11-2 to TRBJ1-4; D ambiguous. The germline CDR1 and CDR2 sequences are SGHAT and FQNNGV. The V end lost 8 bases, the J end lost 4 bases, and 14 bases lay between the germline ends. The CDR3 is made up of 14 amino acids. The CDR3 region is CASGTTVYNEKLFF. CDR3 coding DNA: TGTGCCAGCGGAACCACAGTTTATAATGAAAAACTGTTTTTT.

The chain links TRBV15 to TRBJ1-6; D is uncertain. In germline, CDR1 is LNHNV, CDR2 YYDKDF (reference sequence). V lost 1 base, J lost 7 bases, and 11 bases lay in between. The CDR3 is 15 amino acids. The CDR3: CATSRAGRMNSPLHF. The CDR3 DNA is TGTGCCACCAGCAGAGCGGGCAGGATGAATTCACCCCTCCACTTT.

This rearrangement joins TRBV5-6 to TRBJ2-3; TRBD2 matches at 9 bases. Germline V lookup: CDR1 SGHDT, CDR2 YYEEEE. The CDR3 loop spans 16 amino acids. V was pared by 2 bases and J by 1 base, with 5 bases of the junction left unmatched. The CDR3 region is CASSFLGGGGTDTQYF. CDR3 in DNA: TGTGCCAGCAGCTTCCTTGGCGGGGGGGGCACAGATACGCAGTATTTT.

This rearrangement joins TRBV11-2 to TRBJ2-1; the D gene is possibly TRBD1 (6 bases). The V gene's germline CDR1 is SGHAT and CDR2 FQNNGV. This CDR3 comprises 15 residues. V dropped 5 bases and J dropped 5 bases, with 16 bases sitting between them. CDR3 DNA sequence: TGTGCCAGCAGCCTACAGGGTCGGTGGGACAATGAGCAGTTCTTC. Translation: CASSLQGRWDNEQFF.

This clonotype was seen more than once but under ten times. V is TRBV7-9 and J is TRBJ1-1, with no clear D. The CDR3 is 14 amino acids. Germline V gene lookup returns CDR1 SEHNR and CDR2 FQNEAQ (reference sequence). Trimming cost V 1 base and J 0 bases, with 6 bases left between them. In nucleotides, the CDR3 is TGTGCCAGCAGCTTAGGAGACGTGAACACTGAAGCTTTCTTT. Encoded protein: CASSLGDVNTEAFF.

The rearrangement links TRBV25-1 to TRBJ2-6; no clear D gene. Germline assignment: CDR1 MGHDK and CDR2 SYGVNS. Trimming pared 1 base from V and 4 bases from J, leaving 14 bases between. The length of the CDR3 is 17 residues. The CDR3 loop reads CASSELARSGGANVLTF. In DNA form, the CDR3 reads TGTGCCAGCAGTGAATTGGCCCGGTCTGGCGGGGCCAACGTCCTGACTTTC.

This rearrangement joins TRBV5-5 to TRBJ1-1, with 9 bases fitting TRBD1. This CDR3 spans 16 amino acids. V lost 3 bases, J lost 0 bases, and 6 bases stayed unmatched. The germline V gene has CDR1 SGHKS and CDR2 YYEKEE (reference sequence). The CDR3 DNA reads TGTGCCAGCAGCTCGGGACAGGGATTCATGAACACTGAAGCTTTCTTT. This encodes CASSSGQGFMNTEAFF.

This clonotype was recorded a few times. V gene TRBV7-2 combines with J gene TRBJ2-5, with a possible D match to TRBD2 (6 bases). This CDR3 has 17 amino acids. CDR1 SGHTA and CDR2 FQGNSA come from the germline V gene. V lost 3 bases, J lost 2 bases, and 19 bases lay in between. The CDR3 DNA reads TGTGCCAGCAGCTTGAAGGGCGGGGCAGCAAATCAAGAGACCCAGTACTTC. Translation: CASSLKGGAANQETQYF.

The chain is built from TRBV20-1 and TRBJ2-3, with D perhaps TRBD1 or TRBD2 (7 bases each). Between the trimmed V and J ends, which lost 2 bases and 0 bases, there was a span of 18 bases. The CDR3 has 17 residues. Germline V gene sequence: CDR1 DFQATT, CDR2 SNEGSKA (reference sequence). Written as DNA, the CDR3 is TGCAGTGCTAGACCGCCCAGGGGGGGTGGTAGCACAGATACGCAGTATTTT. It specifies CSARPPRGGGSTDTQYF.

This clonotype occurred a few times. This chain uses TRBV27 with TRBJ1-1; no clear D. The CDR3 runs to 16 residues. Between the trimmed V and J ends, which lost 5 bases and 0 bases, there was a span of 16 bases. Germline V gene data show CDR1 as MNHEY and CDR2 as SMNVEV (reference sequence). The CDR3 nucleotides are TGTGCCAGCAGTATACAAGGAACCGCCGTGAACACTGAAGCTTTCTTT. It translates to CASSIQGTAVNTEAFF.

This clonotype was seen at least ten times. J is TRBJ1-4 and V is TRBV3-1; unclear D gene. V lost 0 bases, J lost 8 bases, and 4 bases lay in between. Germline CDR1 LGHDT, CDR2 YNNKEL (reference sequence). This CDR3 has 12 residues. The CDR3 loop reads CASSQEGEKLFF. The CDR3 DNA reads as TGTGCCAGCAGCCAAGAAGGGGAAAAACTGTTTTTT.

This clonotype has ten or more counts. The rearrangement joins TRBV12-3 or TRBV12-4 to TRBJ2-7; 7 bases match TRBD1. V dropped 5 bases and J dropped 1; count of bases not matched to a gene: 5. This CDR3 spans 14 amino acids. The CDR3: CASSRNRGSYEQYF. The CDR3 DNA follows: TGTGCCAGCAGTCGGAACAGGGGTTCCTACGAGCAGTACTTC.

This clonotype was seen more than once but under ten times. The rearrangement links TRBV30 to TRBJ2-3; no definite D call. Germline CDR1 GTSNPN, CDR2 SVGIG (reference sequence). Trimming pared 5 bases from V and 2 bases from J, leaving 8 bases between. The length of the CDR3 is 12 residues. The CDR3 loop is CAWGPYTDTQYF. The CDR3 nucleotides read TGTGCCTGGGGGCCTTACACAGATACGCAGTATTTT. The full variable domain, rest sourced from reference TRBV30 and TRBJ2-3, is SQTIHQWPATLVQPVGSPLSLECTVEGTSNPNLYWYRQAAGRGLQLLFYSVGIGQISSEVPQNLSASRPQDRQFILSSKKLLLSDSGFYLCAWGPYTDTQYFGPGTRLTVL.

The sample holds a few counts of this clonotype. The CDR3 DNA sequence: TGTGCCAGCAGCTTAGCGCCCTGGACAAGGGTAGGAGTGGATGAGCAGTTCTTC. Protein sequence: CASSLAPWTRVGVDEQFF. The rearrangement joins TRBV7-2 to TRBJ2-1; tentative D call: TRBD1 (5 bases). Germline loops: CDR1 SGHTA, CDR2 FQGNSA. V was cut by 0 bases and J by 8 bases, with 23 bases left in between. The CDR3 extends over 18 amino acids.

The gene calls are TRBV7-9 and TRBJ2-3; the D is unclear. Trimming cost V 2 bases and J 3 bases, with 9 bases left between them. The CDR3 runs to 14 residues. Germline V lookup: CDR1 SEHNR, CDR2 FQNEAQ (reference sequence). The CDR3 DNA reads TGTGCCAGCAGCTTATCGACTCCTACAGATACGCAGTATTTT. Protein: CASSLSTPTDTQYF.

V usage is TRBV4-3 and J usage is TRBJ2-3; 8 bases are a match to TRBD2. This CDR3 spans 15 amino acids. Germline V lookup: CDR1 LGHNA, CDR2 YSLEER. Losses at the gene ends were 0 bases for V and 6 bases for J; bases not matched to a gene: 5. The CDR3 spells CASSQEGTRRDTQYF. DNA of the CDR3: TGCGCCAGCAGCCAAGAGGGGACTAGAAGGGATACGCAGTATTTT.

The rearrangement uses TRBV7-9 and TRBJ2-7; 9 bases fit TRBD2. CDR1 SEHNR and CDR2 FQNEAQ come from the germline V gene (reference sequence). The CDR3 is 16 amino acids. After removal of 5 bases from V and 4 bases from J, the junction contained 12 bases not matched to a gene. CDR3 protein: CASSPPRASGAYEQYF. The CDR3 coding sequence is TGTGCCAGCAGCCCCCCTCGGGCTAGCGGGGCATACGAGCAGTACTTC.

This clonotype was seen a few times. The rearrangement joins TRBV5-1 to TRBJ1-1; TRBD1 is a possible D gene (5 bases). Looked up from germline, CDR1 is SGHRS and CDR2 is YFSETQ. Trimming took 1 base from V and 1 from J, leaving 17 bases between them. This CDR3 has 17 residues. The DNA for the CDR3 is TGCGCCAGCAGCTTGTCAGGCAGGGCTGGCGGGAACACTGAAGCTTTCTTT. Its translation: CASSLSGRAGGNTEAFF.

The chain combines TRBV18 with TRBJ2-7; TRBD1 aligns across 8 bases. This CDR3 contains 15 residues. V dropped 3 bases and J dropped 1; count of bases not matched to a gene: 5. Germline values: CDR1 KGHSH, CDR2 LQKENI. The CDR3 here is CASSPGQGPSYEQYF. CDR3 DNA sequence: TGTGCCAGCTCACCCGGACAGGGCCCATCCTACGAGCAGTACTTC.

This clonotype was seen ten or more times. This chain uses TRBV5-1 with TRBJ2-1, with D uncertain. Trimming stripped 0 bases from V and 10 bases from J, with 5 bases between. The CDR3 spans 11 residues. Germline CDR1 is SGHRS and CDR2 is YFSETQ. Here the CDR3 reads CASSLVQEQFF. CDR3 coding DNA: TGCGCCAGCAGCTTGGTCCAAGAGCAGTTCTTC.

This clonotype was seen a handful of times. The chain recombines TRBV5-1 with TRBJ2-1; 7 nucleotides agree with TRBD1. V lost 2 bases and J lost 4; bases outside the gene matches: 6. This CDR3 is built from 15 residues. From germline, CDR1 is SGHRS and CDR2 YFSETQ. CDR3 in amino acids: CASSFSPGQYNEQFF. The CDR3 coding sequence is TGCGCCAGCAGCTTCTCACCGGGACAGTACAATGAGCAGTTCTTC.

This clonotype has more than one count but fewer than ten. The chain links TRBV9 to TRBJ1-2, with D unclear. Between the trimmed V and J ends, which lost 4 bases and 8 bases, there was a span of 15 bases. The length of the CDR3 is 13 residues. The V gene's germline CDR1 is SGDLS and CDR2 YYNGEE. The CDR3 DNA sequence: TGTGCCAGCAGCCCCGGACTCCCCGGGGGCTACACCTTC. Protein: CASSPGLPGGYTF.

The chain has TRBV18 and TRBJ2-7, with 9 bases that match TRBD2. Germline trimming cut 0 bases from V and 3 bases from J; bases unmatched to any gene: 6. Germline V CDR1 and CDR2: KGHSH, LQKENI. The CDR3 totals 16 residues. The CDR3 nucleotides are TGTGCCAGCTCACCACCGCTGCGGGGGGGCTTCTACGAGCAGTACTTC. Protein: CASSPPLRGGFYEQYF.